This TCR beta chain came from a study of blood T cell repertoires in COVID-19. Produced via immunoSEQ multiplex PCR; TCRdb's table is partial and in-frame only. The table shows just under 90,000 clones, with approximately 90% occurring only once. The germline gives CDR1 SGHTS, CDR2 YDEGEE. The V and J ends lost 3 bases and 6 bases, in that order; junction bases with no gene match: 9. This CDR3 spans 15 amino acids. The source is a man between 60 and 75 years old with acute or convalescent COVID-19. The sample consisted of peripheral blood. The rearrangement links TRBV5-8 to TRBJ1-1; 9 nucleotides agree with TRBD1. The CDR3 loop is CASSSGTGFGAEAFF. In DNA form, the CDR3 reads TGTGCCAGCAGCTCTGGGACAGGGTTTGGCGCTGAAGCTTTCTTT.